In its sample, the clone carrying this T cell receptor (beta chain) was seen a few times. Splitting of CD4+ cells produced CD45RA+ naive and CD45RA-negative memory subsets. The sample comes from a study of shared clonotypes between healthy human individuals. The length of the CDR3 is 14 residues. Germline CDR1 SEHNR, CDR2 FQNEAQ (reference sequence). V gave up 7 bases and J gave up 11 bases, with 23 bases separating them. This table comes from immunoSEQ multiplex PCR, and its TCRdb copy is limited to in-frame clones, with some not included. Of 2.3 million or so clones in the sample, approximately 93% were seen once.

This chain connects TRBV7-9 to TRBJ1-1, with D possibly matching TRBD1 (5 bases). The sequencing sample was made of naive CD4+ T cells from PBMCs. As to subset: CD45RA+ positively selected. This clonotype was obtained from a man between 18 and 35 years old in good health. Some clones in this sample may be carry-over from other donors' samples. The CDR3 DNA reads TGTGCCAGCAACGATTTGGGTCAGGCCGAGGGGGCTTTCTTT. This codes for CASNDLGQAEGAFF.